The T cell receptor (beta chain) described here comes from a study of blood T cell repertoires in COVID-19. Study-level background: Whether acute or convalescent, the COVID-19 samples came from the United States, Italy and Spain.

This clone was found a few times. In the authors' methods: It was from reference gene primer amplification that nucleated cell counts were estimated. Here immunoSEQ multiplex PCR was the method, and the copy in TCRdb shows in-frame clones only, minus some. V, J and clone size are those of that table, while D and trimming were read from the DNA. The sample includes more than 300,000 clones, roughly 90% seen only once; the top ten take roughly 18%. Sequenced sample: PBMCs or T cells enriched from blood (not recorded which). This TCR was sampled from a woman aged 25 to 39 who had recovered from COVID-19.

The CDR3 sequence is CASSFGTGATRGETQYF. CDR3 DNA: TGTGCCAGCAGCTTCGGGACAGGGGCCACTCGAGGAGAGACCCAGTACTTC. The chain employs TRBV5-6 and TRBJ2-5; 10 nucleotides match TRBD1. With V trimmed by 2 bases and J by 4 bases, 11 bases remained unmatched. The germline gives CDR1 SGHDT, CDR2 YYEEEE. The CDR3 length is 17 residues.